Listed below are T cell receptor beta chains from one sample, sequenced in a study of blood T cell repertoires in COVID-19. TCRdb's copy holds only in-frame clones and misses some; the assay was immunoSEQ multiplex PCR. The sample carries hundreds of thousands of clones, 86% recorded once. The sequencing sample was made of PBMCs or T cells enriched from blood (not recorded which). These receptors came from a woman in her twenties or thirties who had been exposed to COVID-19. CDR3s include the opening cysteine and the closing phenylalanine or tryptophan. A D gene is named only where the DNA matches it firmly. Clone size is given for some rows only: seen once, a few or many times, or a class if the clone is expanded.

>TRBV7-8|TRBJ1-2|-|-
CASSRTGLYGYTF
TGTGCCAGCAGCCGTACAGGGCTCTATGGCTACACCTTC
>TRBV2|TRBJ1-6|-|TRBD1
CASRLTGDNSPLHF
TGTGCCAGCAGATTGACAGGGGATAATTCACCCCTCCACTTT
>TRBV20-1|TRBJ1-1|-|-
CSASKGVLNTEAFF
TGCAGTGCTAGTAAAGGGGTCTTGAACACTGAAGCTTTCTTT
>TRBV30|TRBJ1-4|-|-
CALRGAKFGEKLFF
TGTGCCCTCCGGGGGGCTAAGTTCGGTGAAAAACTGTTTTTT
>TRBV10-1|TRBJ1-4|-|-
CASSGQRDGEKLFF
TGCGCCAGCAGTGGACAGCGCGATGGGGAAAAACTGTTTTTT
>TRBV14|TRBJ2-7|-|-
CASSQGPQVYYEQYF
TGTGCCAGCAGCCAAGGGCCACAGGTTTACTACGAGCAGTACTTC
>TRBV2|TRBJ1-5|few|-
CASSGWPNQPQHF
TGTGCCAGCAGTGGTTGGCCCAATCAGCCCCAGCATTTT
>TRBV24-1|TRBJ1-2|few|-
CATSDSGSYGYTF
TGTGCCACCAGTGATTCTGGGAGCTATGGCTACACCTTC
>TRBV12-5|TRBJ1-3|-|-
CASGQNSGYSGNTIYF
TGTGCTAGTGGCCAAAACTCGGGATACTCTGGAAACACCATATATTTT
>TRBV6-5|TRBJ2-7|-|TRBD1
CASRRGTGAYEQYF
TGTGCCAGCAGAAGAGGGACAGGGGCCTACGAGCAGTACTTC
>TRBV19|TRBJ1-4|few|-
CASARARVHEKLFF
TGTGCCAGCGCAAGGGCCAGGGTCCATGAAAAACTGTTTTTT
>TRBV7-8|TRBJ1-2|-|-
CASSFRPGRLYGYTF
TGTGCCAGCAGCTTTCGTCCAGGCCGATTATATGGCTACACCTTC
>TRBV5-1|TRBJ2-3|-|TRBD1
CASSLKGARTDTQYF
TGCGCCAGCAGCTTAAAGGGGGCGCGTACAGATACGCAGTATTTT
>TRBV5-8|TRBJ2-3|-|TRBD2
CASSLYAGGADTQYF
TGTGCCAGCAGCTTGTATGCGGGGGGGGCAGATACGCAGTATTTT
>TRBV15|TRBJ1-1|-|TRBD1
CATSRGNRGGVDTEAFF
TGTGCCACCAGCAGGGGTAATAGAGGGGGCGTTGACACTGAAGCTTTCTTT
>TRBV19|TRBJ2-3|-|TRBD2
CASSIASGRSDTQYF
TGTGCCAGTAGTATAGCTAGCGGGAGGTCAGATACGCAGTATTTT